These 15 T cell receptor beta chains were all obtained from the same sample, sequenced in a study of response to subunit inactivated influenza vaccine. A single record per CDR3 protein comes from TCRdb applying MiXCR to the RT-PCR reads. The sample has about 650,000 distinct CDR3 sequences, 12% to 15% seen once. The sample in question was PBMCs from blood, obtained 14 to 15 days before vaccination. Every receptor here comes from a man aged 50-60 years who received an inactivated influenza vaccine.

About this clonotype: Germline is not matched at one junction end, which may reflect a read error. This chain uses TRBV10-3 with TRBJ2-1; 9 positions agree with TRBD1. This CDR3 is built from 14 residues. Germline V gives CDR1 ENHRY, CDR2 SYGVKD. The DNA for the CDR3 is TGTGCCACCAGTGTTGGGACAGGGTACAATGAGCAGTTCTTC. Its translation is CATSVGTGYNEQFF.

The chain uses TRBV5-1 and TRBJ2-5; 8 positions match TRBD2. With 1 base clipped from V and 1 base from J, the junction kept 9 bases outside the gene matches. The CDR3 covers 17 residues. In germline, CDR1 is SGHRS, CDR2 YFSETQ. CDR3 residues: CASSLYRTSGTQETQYF. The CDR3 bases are TGCGCCAGCAGCTTGTATCGAACTAGCGGAACCCAAGAGACCCAGTACTTC. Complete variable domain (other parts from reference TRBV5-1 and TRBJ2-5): KAGVTQTPRYLIKTRGQQVTLSCSPISGHRSVSWYQQTPGQGLQFLFEYFSETQRNKGNFPGRFSGRQFSNSRSEMNVSTLELGDSALYLCASSLYRTSGTQETQYFGPGTRLLVL.

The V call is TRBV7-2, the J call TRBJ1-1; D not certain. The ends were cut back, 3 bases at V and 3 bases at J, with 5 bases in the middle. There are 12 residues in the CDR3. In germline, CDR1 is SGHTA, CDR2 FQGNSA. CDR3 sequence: CASSFADTEAFF. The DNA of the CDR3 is TGTGCCAGCAGCTTCGCAGACACTGAAGCTTTCTTT.

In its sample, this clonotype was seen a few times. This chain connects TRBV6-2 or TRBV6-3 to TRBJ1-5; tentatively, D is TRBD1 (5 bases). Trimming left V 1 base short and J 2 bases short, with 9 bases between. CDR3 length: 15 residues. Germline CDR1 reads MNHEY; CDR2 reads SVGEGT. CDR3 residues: CASSYLGDGNQPQHF. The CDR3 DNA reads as TGTGCCAGCAGTTACTTAGGGGACGGCAATCAGCCCCAGCATTTT.

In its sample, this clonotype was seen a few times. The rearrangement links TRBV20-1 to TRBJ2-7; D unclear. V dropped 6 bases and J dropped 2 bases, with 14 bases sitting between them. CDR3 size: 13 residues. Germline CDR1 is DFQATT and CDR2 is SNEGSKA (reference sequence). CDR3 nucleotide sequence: TGCAGTGCCATGGAAGTATTACCCTACGAGCAGTACTTC. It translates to CSAMEVLPYEQYF.

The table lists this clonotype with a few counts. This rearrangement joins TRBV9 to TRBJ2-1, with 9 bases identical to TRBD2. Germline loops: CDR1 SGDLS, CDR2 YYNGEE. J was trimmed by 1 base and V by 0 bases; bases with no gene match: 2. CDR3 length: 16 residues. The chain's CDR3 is CASSVASGGSYNEQFF. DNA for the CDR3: TGTGCCAGCAGCGTAGCGAGCGGGGGGTCCTACAATGAGCAGTTCTTC.

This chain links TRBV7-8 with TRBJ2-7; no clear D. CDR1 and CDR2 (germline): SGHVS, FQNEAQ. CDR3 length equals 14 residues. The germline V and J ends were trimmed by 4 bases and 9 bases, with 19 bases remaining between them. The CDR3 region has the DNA TGTGCCAGCAGCTCTCGATTACATAGTGGGGTGCAGTACTTC. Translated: CASSSRLHSGVQYF.

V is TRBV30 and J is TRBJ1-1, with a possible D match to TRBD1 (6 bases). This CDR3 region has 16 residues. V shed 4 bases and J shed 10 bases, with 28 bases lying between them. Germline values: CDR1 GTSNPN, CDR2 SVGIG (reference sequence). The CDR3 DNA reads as TGTGCCTGGATCGAAATTGGGGGGCTATCGATGGGAGTAGCTTTCTTT. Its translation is CAWIEIGGLSMGVAFF.

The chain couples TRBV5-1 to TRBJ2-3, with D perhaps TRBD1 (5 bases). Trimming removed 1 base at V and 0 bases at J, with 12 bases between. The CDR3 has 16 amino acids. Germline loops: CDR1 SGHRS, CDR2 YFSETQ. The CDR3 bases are TGCGCCAGCAGCTTGACAGGACGGTCTAGCACAGATACGCAGTATTTT. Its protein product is CASSLTGRSSTDTQYF.

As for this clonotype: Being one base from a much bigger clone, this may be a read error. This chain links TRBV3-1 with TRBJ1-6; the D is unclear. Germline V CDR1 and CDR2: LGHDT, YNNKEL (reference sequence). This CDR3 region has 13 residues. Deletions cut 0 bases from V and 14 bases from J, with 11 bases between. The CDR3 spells CASSQESGSTLHF. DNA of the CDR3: TGTGCCAGCAGCCAAGAAAGTGGATCAACCCTCCACTTT.

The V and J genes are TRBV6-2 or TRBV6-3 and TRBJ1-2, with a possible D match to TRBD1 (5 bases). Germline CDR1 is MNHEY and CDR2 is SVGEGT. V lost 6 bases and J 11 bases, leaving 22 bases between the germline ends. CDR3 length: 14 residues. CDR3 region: CASSQSGRGRGYTF. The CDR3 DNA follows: TGTGCCAGCAGCCAGTCGGGACGGGGACGCGGTTACACCTTC.

The CDR3 sequence is CASRRWRAGVEQYF. As DNA, the CDR3 is TGCGCCAGCCGACGGTGGCGAGCGGGAGTCGAGCAGTACTTC. The chain links TRBV5-1 to TRBJ2-7; 8 bases fit TRBD2. J was trimmed by 6 bases and V by 7 bases; bases with no gene match: 12. Germline V lookup: CDR1 SGHRS, CDR2 YFSETQ. This CDR3 spans 14 amino acids.

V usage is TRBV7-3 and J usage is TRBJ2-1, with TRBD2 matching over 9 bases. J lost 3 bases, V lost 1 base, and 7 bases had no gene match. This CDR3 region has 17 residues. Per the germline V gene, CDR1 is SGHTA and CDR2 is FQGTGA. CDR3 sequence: CASSLIPRLADYNEQFF. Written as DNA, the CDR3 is TGTGCCAGCAGCTTAATACCGCGACTAGCGGACTACAATGAGCAGTTCTTC.

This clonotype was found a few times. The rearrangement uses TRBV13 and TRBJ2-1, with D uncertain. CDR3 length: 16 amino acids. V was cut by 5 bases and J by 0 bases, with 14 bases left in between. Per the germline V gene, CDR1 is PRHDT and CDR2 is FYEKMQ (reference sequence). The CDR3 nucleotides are TGTGCCAGCAGCGTTGCCCGGACGGGCTCCTACAATGAGCAGTTCTTC. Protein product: CASSVARTGSYNEQFF.

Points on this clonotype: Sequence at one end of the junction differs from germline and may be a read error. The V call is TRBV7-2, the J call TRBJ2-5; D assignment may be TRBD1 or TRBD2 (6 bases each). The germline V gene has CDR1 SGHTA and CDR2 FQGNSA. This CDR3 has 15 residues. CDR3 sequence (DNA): TGTGCCAGCAGCTTAGTGTGGGGGGCCCAAGAAACCCAGTACTTC. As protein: CASSLVWGAQETQYF.